These T cell receptor beta chains were read from a single sample in a study of T cells after yellow fever vaccination. A single record per CDR3 protein comes from TCRdb applying MiXCR to the 5' RACE reads. Counted here are over 120,000 distinct CDR3 sequences, less than 8.5% occurring once; the ten biggest clones make up more than 0.6%. The material was CD4+ T cells sorted from PBMCs, obtained 10 days after the yellow fever booster vaccination. Every receptor here comes from a man aged 25 to 40 who received the YFV17D yellow fever vaccine. Both conserved end residues are part of each CDR3. The order of the fields is V gene, D gene, clone size, J gene, CDR3 DNA, CDR3 protein. D genes are given only for firm matches. Some rows mark clone size as missing; the rest say once, few, many or name a class of expanded clone.

V gene: TRBV4-3; D gene: NA; clone size: many; J gene: TRBJ2-1; CDR3 DNA: TGCGCCAGCAGCCAAGTGGACTACTCCTACAATGAGCAGTTCTTC; CDR3 protein: CASSQVDYSYNEQFF
V gene: TRBV7-2; D gene: NA; clone size: many; J gene: TRBJ1-3; CDR3 DNA: TGTGCCAGCAGCTTAGCGGTGGGAAACACCATATATTTT; CDR3 protein: CASSLAVGNTIYF
V gene: TRBV7-2; D gene: NA; clone size: many; J gene: TRBJ2-3; CDR3 DNA: TGTGCCAGCGGACCCCACCCAAGGGCCACAGATACGCAGTATTTT; CDR3 protein: CASGPHPRATDTQYF
V gene: TRBV10-2; D gene: NA; clone size: NA; J gene: TRBJ2-1; CDR3 DNA: TGCGCCAGCAGTGAGTCGATTAGCGTTCTAGATGAGCAGTTCTTC; CDR3 protein: CASSESISVLDEQFF
V gene: TRBV3-1; D gene: NA; clone size: many; J gene: TRBJ1-5; CDR3 DNA: TGTGCCAGCAGCCTTTGGACAGATCAGCCCCAGCATTTT; CDR3 protein: CASSLWTDQPQHF
V gene: TRBV20-1; D gene: TRBD2; clone size: many; J gene: TRBJ2-7; CDR3 DNA: TGCAGTGCTAGTTCTAGCGGGAGATTGTCCTACGAGCAGTACTTC; CDR3 protein: CSASSSGRLSYEQYF
V gene: TRBV7-9; D gene: NA; clone size: many; J gene: TRBJ2-5; CDR3 DNA: TGTGCCAGCAGCGCCCCGCCCCGAGGGGGGTGGGAGACCCAGTACTTC; CDR3 protein: CASSAPPRGGWETQYF
V gene: TRBV6-5; D gene: TRBD1; clone size: many; J gene: TRBJ2-6; CDR3 DNA: TGTGCCAGCAGTTCTGTCCGGGACAGGGTCAACGTCCTGACTTTC; CDR3 protein: CASSSVRDRVNVLTF
V gene: TRBV5-1; D gene: NA; clone size: many; J gene: TRBJ2-7; CDR3 DNA: TGCGCCAGCAGCCCCCTGACAAGTTACGAGCAGTACTTC; CDR3 protein: CASSPLTSYEQYF
V gene: TRBV5-1; D gene: NA; clone size: many; J gene: TRBJ1-1; CDR3 DNA: TGCGCCAGCAGCGGGGCAGCTGAAGCTTTCTTT; CDR3 protein: CASSGAAEAFF
V gene: TRBV7-9; D gene: TRBD2; clone size: NA; J gene: TRBJ2-3; CDR3 DNA: TGTGCCAGCAGCGTGGGGACTAGCGGGGCCACAGATACGCAGTATTTT; CDR3 protein: CASSVGTSGATDTQYF
V gene: TRBV12-3/TRBV12-4; D gene: NA; clone size: many; J gene: TRBJ2-3; CDR3 DNA: TGTGCCAGCAGGGACGGGCCCAGCACAGATACGCAGTATTTT; CDR3 protein: CASRDGPSTDTQYF
V gene: TRBV5-1; D gene: NA; clone size: NA; J gene: TRBJ2-5; CDR3 DNA: TGCGCCAGCAGAAAACCGGACCCCGCGGAGACCCAGTACTTC; CDR3 protein: CASRKPDPAETQYF
V gene: TRBV7-2; D gene: NA; clone size: many; J gene: TRBJ1-6; CDR3 DNA: TGTGCCAGCAGCTTAGGGGTGGGAAATTCACCCCTCCACTTT; CDR3 protein: CASSLGVGNSPLHF
V gene: TRBV20-1; D gene: NA; clone size: many; J gene: TRBJ2-5; CDR3 DNA: TGCAGTGCTAGAACATCGGGGTCTCAAGAGACCCAGTACTTC; CDR3 protein: CSARTSGSQETQYF
V gene: TRBV7-2; D gene: NA; clone size: few; J gene: TRBJ2-7; CDR3 DNA: TGTGCCAGCAGCTTAAGGTGGGGCATCCGGAATCTTAACTACGAGCAGTACTTC; CDR3 protein: CASSLRWGIRNLNYEQYF
V gene: TRBV3-1; D gene: NA; clone size: many; J gene: TRBJ2-7; CDR3 DNA: TGTGCCAGCAGCCAAGTCGGGGGGCGCTACGAGCAGTACTTC; CDR3 protein: CASSQVGGRYEQYF
V gene: TRBV6-1; D gene: TRBD1; clone size: many; J gene: TRBJ2-3; CDR3 DNA: TGTGCCAGCAGCCGTCCCGGGACAGGGGCAGATACGCAGTATTTT; CDR3 protein: CASSRPGTGADTQYF
V gene: TRBV9; D gene: NA; clone size: many; J gene: TRBJ2-1; CDR3 DNA: TGTGCCAGCAGCGTAGGTGGTTGGAGGCAGTTCTTC; CDR3 protein: CASSVGGWRQFF
V gene: TRBV3-1; D gene: NA; clone size: few; J gene: TRBJ2-2; CDR3 DNA: TGTGCCAGCAGCCAAACATGGGCCGGGGAGCTGTTTTTT; CDR3 protein: CASSQTWAGELFF
V gene: TRBV12-3/TRBV12-4; D gene: NA; clone size: many; J gene: TRBJ1-5; CDR3 DNA: TGTGCCAGCAGTTTTATGGGGGGTAATCAGCCCCAGCATTTT; CDR3 protein: CASSFMGGNQPQHF
V gene: TRBV7-2; D gene: TRBD1; clone size: many; J gene: TRBJ2-7; CDR3 DNA: TGTGCCAGCAGCTCATACAGGGGATCCTACGAGCAGTACTTC; CDR3 protein: CASSSYRGSYEQYF
V gene: TRBV28; D gene: TRBD2; clone size: many; J gene: TRBJ2-2; CDR3 DNA: TGTGCCAGCAGTTTATGGGCTAGCGGGAGGAACGGGGAGCTGTTTTTT; CDR3 protein: CASSLWASGRNGELFF
V gene: TRBV6-1; D gene: NA; clone size: many; J gene: TRBJ2-3; CDR3 DNA: TGTGCCAGCAGGACCGGAAGACCCACTAGCACAGATACGCAGTATTTT; CDR3 protein: CASRTGRPTSTDTQYF
V gene: TRBV20-1; D gene: NA; clone size: many; J gene: TRBJ1-1; CDR3 DNA: TGCAGTGCTAGAAAGGACGGTGAAGCTTTCTTT; CDR3 protein: CSARKDGEAFF
V gene: TRBV12-3/TRBV12-4; D gene: NA; clone size: many; J gene: TRBJ1-1; CDR3 DNA: TGTGCCAGCAGTTTAATGACATCAGAAGCTTTCTTT; CDR3 protein: CASSLMTSEAFF
V gene: TRBV9; D gene: NA; clone size: many; J gene: TRBJ1-1; CDR3 DNA: TGTGCCAGCAGCGTAGATGGGTGGGGGGACACTGAAGCTTTCTTT; CDR3 protein: CASSVDGWGDTEAFF
V gene: TRBV2; D gene: TRBD2; clone size: NA; J gene: TRBJ2-1; CDR3 DNA: TGTACCTTCAGTCCCCGGGGACTAGCGGGGGGAAGCTCCTACAATGAGCAGTTCTTC; CDR3 protein: CTFSPRGLAGGSSYNEQFF
V gene: TRBV20-1; D gene: TRBD1; clone size: many; J gene: TRBJ2-7; CDR3 DNA: TGCAGTGCTTCAGGGGGCGGTGAGCAGTACTTC; CDR3 protein: CSASGGGEQYF
V gene: TRBV15; D gene: NA; clone size: many; J gene: TRBJ2-7; CDR3 DNA: TGTGCCACCAGCAAGTGGGCGGAAAACGAGCAGTACTTC; CDR3 protein: CATSKWAENEQYF
V gene: TRBV5-1; D gene: TRBD2; clone size: few; J gene: TRBJ2-1; CDR3 DNA: TGCGCCAGCAGCCGGACTAGCCTTAACAATGAGCAGTTCTTC; CDR3 protein: CASSRTSLNNEQFF
V gene: TRBV5-1; D gene: NA; clone size: many; J gene: TRBJ2-3; CDR3 DNA: TGCGCCAGCAGCTTCGGACAAAACACAGATACGCAGTATTTT; CDR3 protein: CASSFGQNTDTQYF
V gene: TRBV6-2/TRBV6-3; D gene: NA; clone size: many; J gene: TRBJ2-7; CDR3 DNA: TGTGCCAGCAGTGACTTAACGGAGCAGTACTTC; CDR3 protein: CASSDLTEQYF
V gene: TRBV7-6; D gene: NA; clone size: many; J gene: TRBJ1-3; CDR3 DNA: TGTGCCAGCAGCCCGGGCCGGGGCACCATATATTTT; CDR3 protein: CASSPGRGTIYF
V gene: TRBV5-5; D gene: TRBD1; clone size: many; J gene: TRBJ1-1; CDR3 DNA: TGTGCCAGCAGCCCTGGGGGACAGGGTGGTGCCTTAATCGGAGCTTTCTTT; CDR3 protein: CASSPGGQGGALIGAFF
V gene: TRBV29-1; D gene: TRBD1; clone size: many; J gene: TRBJ1-6; CDR3 DNA: TGCAGCGTACGGACAGGGGGCAATTCACCCCTCCACTTT; CDR3 protein: CSVRTGGNSPLHF
V gene: TRBV12-3/TRBV12-4; D gene: TRBD1; clone size: many; J gene: TRBJ2-7; CDR3 DNA: TGTGCCAGCAGAGTCGGACAGGACTACGAGCAGTACTTC; CDR3 protein: CASRVGQDYEQYF
V gene: TRBV7-2; D gene: TRBD1; clone size: NA; J gene: TRBJ2-2; CDR3 DNA: TGTGCCAGCAGCAGGAACCCGGGACAGGGGGCGGGGGAGCTGTTTTTT; CDR3 protein: CASSRNPGQGAGELFF
V gene: TRBV7-2; D gene: NA; clone size: many; J gene: TRBJ2-7; CDR3 DNA: TGTGCCAGCAGCGCGGCAGGGTATCTCTACGAGCAGTACTTC; CDR3 protein: CASSAAGYLYEQYF
V gene: TRBV20-1; D gene: NA; clone size: many; J gene: TRBJ2-1; CDR3 DNA: TGCAGTGCTAGAAGGGACAACTCCTACAATGAGCAGTTCTTC; CDR3 protein: CSARRDNSYNEQFF
V gene: TRBV6-5; D gene: TRBD2; clone size: many; J gene: TRBJ2-5; CDR3 DNA: TGTGCCAGCAGTTACTCGGCGGGAGAAGAGACCCAGTACTTC; CDR3 protein: CASSYSAGEETQYF
V gene: TRBV7-8; D gene: NA; clone size: NA; J gene: TRBJ2-1; CDR3 DNA: TGTGCCAGCCGACTCATGGGGCAGAGTGGGTCCAATGAGCAGTTCTTC; CDR3 protein: CASRLMGQSGSNEQFF
V gene: TRBV20-1; D gene: TRBD1; clone size: many; J gene: TRBJ2-7; CDR3 DNA: TGCAGTGCTAAGACAGGGAACGAGCAGTACTTC; CDR3 protein: CSAKTGNEQYF
V gene: TRBV7-2; D gene: NA; clone size: many; J gene: TRBJ2-3; CDR3 DNA: TGTGCCAGCAGCTTGGGGCTATTACGAGATACGCAGTATTTT; CDR3 protein: CASSLGLLRDTQYF
V gene: TRBV12-3/TRBV12-4; D gene: NA; clone size: many; J gene: TRBJ2-3; CDR3 DNA: TGTGCCAGCAGTTTACGGGTCGAGTCGGTTCGACCCACAGATACGCAGTATTTT; CDR3 protein: CASSLRVESVRPTDTQYF
V gene: TRBV12-3/TRBV12-4; D gene: NA; clone size: many; J gene: TRBJ2-1; CDR3 DNA: TGTGCCAGCAGACACGCCAATACAAACAATGAGCAGTTCTTC; CDR3 protein: CASRHANTNNEQFF
V gene: TRBV12-3/TRBV12-4; D gene: NA; clone size: NA; J gene: TRBJ1-1; CDR3 DNA: TGTGCCAGCAGTTTATGGGGCGGGGACACTGAAGCTTTCTTT; CDR3 protein: CASSLWGGDTEAFF
V gene: TRBV20-1; D gene: TRBD1; clone size: many; J gene: TRBJ2-1; CDR3 DNA: TGCAGTGCTAGAAGCCGGACAGGGGATGCCTACAATGAGCAGTTCTTC; CDR3 protein: CSARSRTGDAYNEQFF